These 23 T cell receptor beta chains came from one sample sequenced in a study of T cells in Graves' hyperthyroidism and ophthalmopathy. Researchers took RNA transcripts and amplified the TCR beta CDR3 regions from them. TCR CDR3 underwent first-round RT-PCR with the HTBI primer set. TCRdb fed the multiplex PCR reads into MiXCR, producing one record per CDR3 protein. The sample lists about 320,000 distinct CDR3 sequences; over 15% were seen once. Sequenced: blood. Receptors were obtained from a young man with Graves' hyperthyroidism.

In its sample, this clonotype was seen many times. The CDR3 DNA is TGTGCCAGCAGTTTAGACCCCTCGAGGGAGCAGTTCTTC. It codes for CASSLDPSREQFF. The chain carries TRBV28 and TRBJ2-1; D unclear. CDR1 is MDHEN and CDR2 is SYDVKM in the germline V gene. V lost 2 bases, J lost 10 bases, and 12 bases lay in between. The CDR3 spans 13 residues.

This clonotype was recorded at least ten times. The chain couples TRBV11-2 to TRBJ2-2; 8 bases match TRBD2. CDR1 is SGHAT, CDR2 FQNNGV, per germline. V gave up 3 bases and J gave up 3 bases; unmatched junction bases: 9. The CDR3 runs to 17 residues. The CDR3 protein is CASSFPREAPDTGELFF. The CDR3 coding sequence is TGTGCCAGCAGCTTTCCGCGGGAGGCCCCCGACACCGGGGAGCTGTTTTTT.

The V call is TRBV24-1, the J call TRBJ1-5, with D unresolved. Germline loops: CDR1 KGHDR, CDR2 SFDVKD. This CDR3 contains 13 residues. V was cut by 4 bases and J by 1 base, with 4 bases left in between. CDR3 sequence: CATSESSNQPQHF. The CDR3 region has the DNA TGTGCCACCAGTGAGTCAAGCAATCAGCCCCAGCATTTT.

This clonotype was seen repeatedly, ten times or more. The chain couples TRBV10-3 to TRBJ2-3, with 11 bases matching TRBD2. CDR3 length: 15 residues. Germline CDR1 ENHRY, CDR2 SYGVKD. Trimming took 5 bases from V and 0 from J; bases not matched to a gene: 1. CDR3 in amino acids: CAISSSGRSTDTQYF. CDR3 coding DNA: TGTGCCATCAGTTCTAGCGGGAGGAGCACAGATACGCAGTATTTT.

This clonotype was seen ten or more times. The CDR3: CASSLESGNYGYTF. DNA of the CDR3: TGTGCCAGCAGCTTGGAATCGGGGAACTATGGCTACACCTTC. The chain uses TRBV11-3 and TRBJ1-2; no clear D gene. Germline loops: CDR1 SGHNT, CDR2 YENEEA. With 3 bases removed from V and 2 bases from J, the gap between germline ends came to 10 bases. This CDR3 region has 14 residues.

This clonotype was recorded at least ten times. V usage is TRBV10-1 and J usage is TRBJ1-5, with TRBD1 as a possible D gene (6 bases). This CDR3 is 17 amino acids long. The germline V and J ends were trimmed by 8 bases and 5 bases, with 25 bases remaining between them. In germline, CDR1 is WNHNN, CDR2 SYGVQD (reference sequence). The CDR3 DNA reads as TGCGCCAGCTTACATATTTCTAACCGGGACAAGTATCAGCCCCAGCATTTT. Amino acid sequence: CASLHISNRDKYQPQHF.

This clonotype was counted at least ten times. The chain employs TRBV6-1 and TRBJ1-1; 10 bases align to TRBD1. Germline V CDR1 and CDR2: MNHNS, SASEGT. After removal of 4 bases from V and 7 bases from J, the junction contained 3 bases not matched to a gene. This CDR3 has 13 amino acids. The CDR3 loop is CASSGDRGLEAFF. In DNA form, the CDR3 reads TGTGCCAGCAGTGGCGACAGGGGGCTTGAAGCTTTCTTT.

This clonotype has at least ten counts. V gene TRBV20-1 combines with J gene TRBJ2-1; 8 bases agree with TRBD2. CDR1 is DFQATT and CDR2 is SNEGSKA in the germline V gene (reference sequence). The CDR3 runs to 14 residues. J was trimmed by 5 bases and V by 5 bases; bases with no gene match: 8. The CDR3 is CSAFDSGTDNEQFF. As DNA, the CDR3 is TGCAGTGCTTTTGATAGCGGGACTGACAATGAGCAGTTCTTC.

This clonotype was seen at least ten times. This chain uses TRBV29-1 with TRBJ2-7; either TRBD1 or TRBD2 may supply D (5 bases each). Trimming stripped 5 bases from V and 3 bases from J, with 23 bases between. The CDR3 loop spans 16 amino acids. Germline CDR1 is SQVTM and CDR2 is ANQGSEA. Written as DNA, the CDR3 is TGCAGCGTTTCCGCCCCCAACCGGGACCGATTCTACGAGCAGTACTTC. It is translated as CSVSAPNRDRFYEQYF.

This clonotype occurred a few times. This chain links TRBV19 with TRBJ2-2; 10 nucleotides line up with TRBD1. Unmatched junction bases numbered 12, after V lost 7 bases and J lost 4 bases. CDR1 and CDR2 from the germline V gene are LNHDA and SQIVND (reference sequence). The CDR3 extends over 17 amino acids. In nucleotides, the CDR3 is TGTGCCAGTAACCACTATTCCGGGACAGGGGTCACCGGGGAGCTGTTTTTT. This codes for CASNHYSGTGVTGELFF.

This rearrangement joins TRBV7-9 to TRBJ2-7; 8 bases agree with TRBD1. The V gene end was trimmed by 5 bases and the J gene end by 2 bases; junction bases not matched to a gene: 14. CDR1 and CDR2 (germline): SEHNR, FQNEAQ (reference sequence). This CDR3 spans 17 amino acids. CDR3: CASSPTSGTGGTYEQYF. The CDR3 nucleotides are TGTGCCAGCAGCCCCACCTCCGGGACAGGAGGTACCTACGAGCAGTACTTC.

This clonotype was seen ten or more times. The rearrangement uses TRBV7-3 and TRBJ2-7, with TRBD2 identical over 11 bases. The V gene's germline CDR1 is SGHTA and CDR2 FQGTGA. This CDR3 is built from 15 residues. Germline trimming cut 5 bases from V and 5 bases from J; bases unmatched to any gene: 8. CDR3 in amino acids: CASSARLAGRNEQYF. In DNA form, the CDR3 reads TGTGCCAGCAGCGCGAGACTAGCGGGAAGGAACGAGCAGTACTTC.

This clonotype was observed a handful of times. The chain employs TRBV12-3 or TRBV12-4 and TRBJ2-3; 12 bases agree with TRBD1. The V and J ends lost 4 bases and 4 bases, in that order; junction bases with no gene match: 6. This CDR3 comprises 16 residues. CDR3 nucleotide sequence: TGTGCCAGCAGTTCGAAGGGACAGGGGGCTGCAGATACGCAGTATTTT. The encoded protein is CASSSKGQGAADTQYF.

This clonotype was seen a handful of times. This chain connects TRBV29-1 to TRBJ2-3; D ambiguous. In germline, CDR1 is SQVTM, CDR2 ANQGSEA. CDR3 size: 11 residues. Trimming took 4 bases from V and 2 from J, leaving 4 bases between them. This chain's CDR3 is CSVVPTDTQYF. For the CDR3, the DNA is TGCAGCGTTGTCCCCACAGATACGCAGTATTTT.

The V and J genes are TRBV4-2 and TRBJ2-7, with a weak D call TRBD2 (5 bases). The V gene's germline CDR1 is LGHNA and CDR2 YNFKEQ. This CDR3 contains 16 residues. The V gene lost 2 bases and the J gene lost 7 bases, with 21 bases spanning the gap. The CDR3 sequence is CASSQTLTGVMGEQYF. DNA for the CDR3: TGTGCCAGCAGCCAAACCCTCACCGGGGTCATGGGGGAGCAGTACTTC.

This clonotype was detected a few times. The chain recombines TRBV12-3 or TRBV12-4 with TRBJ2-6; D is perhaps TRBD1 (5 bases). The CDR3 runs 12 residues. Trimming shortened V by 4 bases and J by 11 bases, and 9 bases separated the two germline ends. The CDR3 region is CASSYTGYVLTF. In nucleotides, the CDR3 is TGTGCCAGCAGTTACACAGGATACGTCCTGACTTTC.

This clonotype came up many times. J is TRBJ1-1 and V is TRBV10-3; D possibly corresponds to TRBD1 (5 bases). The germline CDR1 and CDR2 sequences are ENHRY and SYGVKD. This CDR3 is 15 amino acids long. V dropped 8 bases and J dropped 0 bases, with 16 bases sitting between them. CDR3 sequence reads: CAIGADGLMNTEAFF. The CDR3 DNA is TGTGCCATCGGGGCGGACGGGCTAATGAACACTGAAGCTTTCTTT.

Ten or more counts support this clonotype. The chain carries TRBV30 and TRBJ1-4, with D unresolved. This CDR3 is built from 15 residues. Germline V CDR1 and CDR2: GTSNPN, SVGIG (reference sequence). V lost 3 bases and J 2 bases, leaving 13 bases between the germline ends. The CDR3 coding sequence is TGTGCCTGGAGCGGCCCCTTTGAGACTAATGAAAAACTGTTTTTT. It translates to CAWSGPFETNEKLFF.

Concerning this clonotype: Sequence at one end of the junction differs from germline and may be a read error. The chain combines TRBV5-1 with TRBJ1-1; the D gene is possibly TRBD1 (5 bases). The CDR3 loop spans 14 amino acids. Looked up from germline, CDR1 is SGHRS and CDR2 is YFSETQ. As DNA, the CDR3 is TGCGCCAGCAGCTCCGGAACGGGGCACACTGAAGTTTTCTTT. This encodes CASSSGTGHTEVFF.

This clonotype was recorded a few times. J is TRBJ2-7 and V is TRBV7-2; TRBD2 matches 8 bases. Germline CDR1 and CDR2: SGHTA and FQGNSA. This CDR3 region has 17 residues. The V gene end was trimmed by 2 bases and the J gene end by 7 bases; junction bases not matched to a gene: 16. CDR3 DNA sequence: TGTGCCAGCAGCTTAAGTGGTAGGGCTAGCGGGCTCCGTGAGCAGTACTTC. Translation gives CASSLSGRASGLREQYF.

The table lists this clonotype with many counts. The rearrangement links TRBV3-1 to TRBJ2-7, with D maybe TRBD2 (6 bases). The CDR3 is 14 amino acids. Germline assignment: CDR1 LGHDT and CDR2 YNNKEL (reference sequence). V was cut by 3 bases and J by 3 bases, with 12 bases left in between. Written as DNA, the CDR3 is TGTGCCAGCAGCCAGGGGGGAGGAAACTACGAGCAGTACTTC. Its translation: CASSQGGGNYEQYF.

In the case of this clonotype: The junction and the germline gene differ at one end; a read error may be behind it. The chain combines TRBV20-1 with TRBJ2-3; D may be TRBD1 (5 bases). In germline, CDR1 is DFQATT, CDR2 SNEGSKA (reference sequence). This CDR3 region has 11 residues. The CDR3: CSAAPTDTQYF. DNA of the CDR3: TGCAGTGCGGCCCCGACAGATACACAGTATTTT.

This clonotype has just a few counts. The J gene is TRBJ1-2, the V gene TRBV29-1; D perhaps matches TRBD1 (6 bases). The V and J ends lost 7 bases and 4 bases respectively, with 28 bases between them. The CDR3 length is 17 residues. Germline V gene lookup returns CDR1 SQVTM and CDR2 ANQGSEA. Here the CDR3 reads CSATGGGREASGYGYTF. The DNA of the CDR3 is TGCAGCGCCACGGGGGGGGGCAGGGAGGCTTCAGGCTATGGCTACACCTTC.